This TCR beta chain comes out of a study of OX40 agonist ivuxolimab in advanced cancers. This clone has only a few counts. Per the germline V gene, CDR1 is LNHDA and CDR2 is SQIVND (reference sequence). Between the trimmed V and J ends, which lost 3 bases and 3 bases, there was a span of 14 bases. The CDR3 sequence is 15 residues long. Some clones are missing from TCRdb's copy, which holds only in-frame ones; the method was immunoSEQ multiplex PCR. The profile covers tens of thousands of clones, with approximately 88% appearing a single time and more than 0.75% taken by the ten largest. The chain combines TRBV19 with TRBJ1-2; tentatively, D is TRBD1 (5 bases). Sequencing was performed on CD4+ or CD8+ T cells sorted from blood, taken in a trial of the OX40 agonist ivuxolimab. This TCR came from an adult with an advanced solid tumor such as melanoma, head and neck, liver or kidney cancer. The CDR3 DNA reads TGTGCCAGTAGTATCCCTGCCGGGACCTACTATGGCTACACCTTC. Protein: CASSIPAGTYYGYTF. Complete variable domain (other parts from reference TRBV19 and TRBJ1-2): DGGITQSPKYLFRKEGQNVTLSCEQNLNHDAMYWYRQDPGQGLRLIYYSQIVNDFQKGDIAEGYSVSREKKESFPLTVTSAQKNPTAFYLCASSIPAGTYYGYTFGSGTRLTVV.